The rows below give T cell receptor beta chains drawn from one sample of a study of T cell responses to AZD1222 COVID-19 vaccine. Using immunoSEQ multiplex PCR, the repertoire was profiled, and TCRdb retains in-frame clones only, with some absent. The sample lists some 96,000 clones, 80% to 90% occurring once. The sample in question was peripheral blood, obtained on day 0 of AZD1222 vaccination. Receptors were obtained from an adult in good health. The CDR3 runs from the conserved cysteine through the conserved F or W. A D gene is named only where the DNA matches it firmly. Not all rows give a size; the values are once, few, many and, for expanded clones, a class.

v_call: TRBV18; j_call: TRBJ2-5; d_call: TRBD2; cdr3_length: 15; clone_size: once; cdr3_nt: TGTGCCAGCTCACTCCCGACTAGCGGGAGGGAGACCCAGTACTTC; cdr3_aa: CASSLPTSGRETQYF
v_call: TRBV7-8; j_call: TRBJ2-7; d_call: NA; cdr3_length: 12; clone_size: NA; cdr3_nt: TGTGCCAGCAGCTTAAAAGACTACGAGCAGTACTTC; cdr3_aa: CASSLKDYEQYF
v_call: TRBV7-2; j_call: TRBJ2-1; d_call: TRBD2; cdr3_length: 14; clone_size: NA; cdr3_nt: TGTGCCACCGGGACTAGCGGATTCTACAATGAGCAGTTCTTC; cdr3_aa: CATGTSGFYNEQFF
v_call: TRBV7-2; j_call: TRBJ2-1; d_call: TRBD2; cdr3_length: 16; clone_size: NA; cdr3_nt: TGTGCCAGCAGCTTAGTCGGGACTAGCTCCTACAATGAGCAGTTCTTC; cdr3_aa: CASSLVGTSSYNEQFF
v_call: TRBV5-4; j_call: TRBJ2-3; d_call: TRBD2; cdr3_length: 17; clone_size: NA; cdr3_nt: TGTGCCAGCAGCCCCCGAGTGGGCGGGGGGAGCACAGATACGCAGTATTTT; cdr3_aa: CASSPRVGGGSTDTQYF
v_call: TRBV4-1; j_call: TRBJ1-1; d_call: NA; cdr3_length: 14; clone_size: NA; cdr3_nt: TGCGCCAGCAGCCAAGGGGGCCGAAAGACTGAAGCTTTCTTT; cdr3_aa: CASSQGGRKTEAFF
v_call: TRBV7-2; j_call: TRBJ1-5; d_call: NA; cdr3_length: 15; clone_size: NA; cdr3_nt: TGTGCCAGCAGCCCTGGACAGAGCATCAATCAGCCCCAGCATTTT; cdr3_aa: CASSPGQSINQPQHF
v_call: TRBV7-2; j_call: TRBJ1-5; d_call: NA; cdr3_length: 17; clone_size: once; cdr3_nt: TGTGCCAGCAGCTTAAAGGCAGACGGACGGATCAATCAGCCCCAGCATTTT; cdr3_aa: CASSLKADGRINQPQHF
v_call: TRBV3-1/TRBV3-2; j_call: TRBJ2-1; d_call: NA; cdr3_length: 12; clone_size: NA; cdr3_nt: TGTGCCAGCAGCCATAGCCAGGGTGAGCAGTTCTTC; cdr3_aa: CASSHSQGEQFF
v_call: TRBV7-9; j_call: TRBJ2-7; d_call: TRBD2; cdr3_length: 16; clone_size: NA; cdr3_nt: TGTGCCAGCAGTTTTGTACTAGCGGGATCGTCCCACGAGCAGTACTTC; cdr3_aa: CASSFVLAGSSHEQYF
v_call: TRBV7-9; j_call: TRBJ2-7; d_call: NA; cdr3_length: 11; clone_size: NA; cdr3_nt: TGTGCCAGCAGCCTCGCCTGGGAGCAGTACTTC; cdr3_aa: CASSLAWEQYF
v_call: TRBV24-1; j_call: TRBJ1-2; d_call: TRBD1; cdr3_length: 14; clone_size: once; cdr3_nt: TGTGCCACCAGTGATTCCGGGACAGGTCATGGCTACACCTTC; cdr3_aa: CATSDSGTGHGYTF
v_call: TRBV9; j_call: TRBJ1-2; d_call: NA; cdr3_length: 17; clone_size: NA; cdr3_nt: TGTGCCAGCAGCGTAGGTAGCCTCATGGGGGATAACTATGGCTACACCTTC; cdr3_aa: CASSVGSLMGDNYGYTF
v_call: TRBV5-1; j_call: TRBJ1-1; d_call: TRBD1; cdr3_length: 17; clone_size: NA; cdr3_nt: TGCGCCAGCAGCTTGGGCGGACAGGGGGCGCGGGGCACTGAAGCTTTCTTT; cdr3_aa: CASSLGGQGARGTEAFF
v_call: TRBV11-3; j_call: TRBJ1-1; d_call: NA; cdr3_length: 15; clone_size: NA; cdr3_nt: TGTGCCAGCAGTGAAAGCGGAGGGGCCCCAGATGGCGCTTTCTTT; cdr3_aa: CASSESGGAPDGAFF
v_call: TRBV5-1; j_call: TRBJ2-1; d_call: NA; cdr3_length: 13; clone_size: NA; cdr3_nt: TGCGCCAGCAGCATTCAAGGGGGGGATGAGCAGTTCTTC; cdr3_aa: CASSIQGGDEQFF
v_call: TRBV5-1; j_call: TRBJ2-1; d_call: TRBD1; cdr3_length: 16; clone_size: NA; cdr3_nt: TGCGCCAGCAGCTCTTCCACAGGGGCCCCAGGTGGAGAGCAGTTCTTC; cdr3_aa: CASSSSTGAPGGEQFF
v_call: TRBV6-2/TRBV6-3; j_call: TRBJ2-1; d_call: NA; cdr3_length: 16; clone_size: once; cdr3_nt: TGTGCCAGCAGCATCCCCGGGACTTACCCTTACAATGAGCAGTTCTTC; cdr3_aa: CASSIPGTYPYNEQFF
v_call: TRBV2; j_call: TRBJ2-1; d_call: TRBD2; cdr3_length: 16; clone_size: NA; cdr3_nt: TGTGCCAGCAGTGAATGGGCGGGGGGTCACTACAATGAGCAGTTCTTC; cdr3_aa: CASSEWAGGHYNEQFF
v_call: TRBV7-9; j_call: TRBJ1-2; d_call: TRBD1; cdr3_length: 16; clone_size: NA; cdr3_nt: TGTGCCAGCAGCCCACTCGACAGGGAGGTCTCCAATGGCTACACCTTC; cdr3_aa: CASSPLDREVSNGYTF
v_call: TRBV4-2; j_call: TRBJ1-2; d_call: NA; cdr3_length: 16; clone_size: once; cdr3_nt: TGTGCCAGCAGCCAAGGGTCGCAGGGGACTAACTATGGCTACACCTTC; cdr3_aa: CASSQGSQGTNYGYTF
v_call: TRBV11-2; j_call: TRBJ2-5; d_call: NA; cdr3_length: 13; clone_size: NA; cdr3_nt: TGTGCCAGCAGCATCGGGGACCAAGAGACCCAGTACTTC; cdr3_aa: CASSIGDQETQYF
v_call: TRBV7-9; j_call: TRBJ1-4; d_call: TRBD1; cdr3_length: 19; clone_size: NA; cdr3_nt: TGTGCCAGCAGCAGGCTCCCGGGACAGGGGGCTCGACTGAATGAAAAACTGTTTTTT; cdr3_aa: CASSRLPGQGARLNEKLFF
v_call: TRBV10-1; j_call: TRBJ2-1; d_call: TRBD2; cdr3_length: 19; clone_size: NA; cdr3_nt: TGCGCCAGCAGTGAGTCCTTCGTCTTGCGGCGGGAGTTAAACAATGAGCAGTTCTTC; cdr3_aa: CASSESFVLRRELNNEQFF
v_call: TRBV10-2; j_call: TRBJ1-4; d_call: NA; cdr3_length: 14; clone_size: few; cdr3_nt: TGCGCCAGCACCCCCGGACCGCATAATGAAAAACTGTTTTTT; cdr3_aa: CASTPGPHNEKLFF
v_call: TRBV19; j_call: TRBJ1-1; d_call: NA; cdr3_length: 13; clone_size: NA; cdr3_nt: TGTGCCAGTAGTACAGAACGCTACACTGAAGCTTTCTTT; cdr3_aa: CASSTERYTEAFF
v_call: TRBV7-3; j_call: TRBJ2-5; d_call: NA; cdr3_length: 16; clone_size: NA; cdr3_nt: TGTGCCAGCAGCTTAGCGGGCAGGGGCGACCAAGAGACCCAGTACTTC; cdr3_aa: CASSLAGRGDQETQYF
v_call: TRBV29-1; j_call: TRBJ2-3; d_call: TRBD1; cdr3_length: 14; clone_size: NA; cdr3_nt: TGCAGCGCGATTCCACAGGGGTCCACAGATACGCAGTATTTT; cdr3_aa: CSAIPQGSTDTQYF
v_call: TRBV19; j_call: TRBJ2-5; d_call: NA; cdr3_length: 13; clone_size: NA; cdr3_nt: TGTGCCAGTAGTATGGACAGTCAAGAGACCCAGTACTTC; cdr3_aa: CASSMDSQETQYF
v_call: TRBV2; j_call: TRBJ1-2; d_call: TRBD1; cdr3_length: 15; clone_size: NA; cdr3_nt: TGTGCCACCCGGACAGGGGGCGCCTCCGGCTATGGCTACACCTTC; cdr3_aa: CATRTGGASGYGYTF
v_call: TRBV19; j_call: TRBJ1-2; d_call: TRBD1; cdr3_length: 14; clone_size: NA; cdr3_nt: TGTGCCAGTAGTAATACAGGGGCCAGCTATGGCTACACCTTC; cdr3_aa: CASSNTGASYGYTF
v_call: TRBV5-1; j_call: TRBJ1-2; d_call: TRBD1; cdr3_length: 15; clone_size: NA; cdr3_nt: TGCGCCAGCAGCTACGGGACAGGCACTAACTATGGCTACACCTTC; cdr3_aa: CASSYGTGTNYGYTF
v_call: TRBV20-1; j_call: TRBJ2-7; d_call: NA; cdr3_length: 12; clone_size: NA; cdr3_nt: TGCAGTGCTAGTGGGAGGCACTACGAGCAGTACTTC; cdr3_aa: CSASGRHYEQYF
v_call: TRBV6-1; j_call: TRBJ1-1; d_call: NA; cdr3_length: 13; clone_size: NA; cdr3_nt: TGTGCCAGCAGTGATGCAGGGGACACTGAAGCTTTCTTT; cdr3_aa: CASSDAGDTEAFF
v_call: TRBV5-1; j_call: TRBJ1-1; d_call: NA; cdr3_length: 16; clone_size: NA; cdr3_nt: TGCGCCAGCAGCTTTATGGCAGTTGCCCCAAACACTGAAGCTTTCTTT; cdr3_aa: CASSFMAVAPNTEAFF
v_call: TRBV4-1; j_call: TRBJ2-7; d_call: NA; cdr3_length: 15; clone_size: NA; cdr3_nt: TGCGCCAGCAGCCAAGCTCCTACGCAAGCCTACGAGCAGTACTTC; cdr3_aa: CASSQAPTQAYEQYF
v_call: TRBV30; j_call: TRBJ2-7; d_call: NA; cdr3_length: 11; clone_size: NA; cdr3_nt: TGTGCCTGGTCCGGGGTCTACGAGCAGTACTTC; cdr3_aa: CAWSGVYEQYF
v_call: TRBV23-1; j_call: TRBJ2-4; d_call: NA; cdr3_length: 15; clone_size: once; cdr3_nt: TGCGCCAGCAGTCGGGGCAGGGTTGTCCAAAACATTCAGTACTTC; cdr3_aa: CASSRGRVVQNIQYF
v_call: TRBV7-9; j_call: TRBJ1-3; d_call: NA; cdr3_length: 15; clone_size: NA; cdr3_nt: TGTGCCAGCAGCTCGGAAGGGAGGTCTGGAAACACCATATATTTT; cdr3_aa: CASSSEGRSGNTIYF
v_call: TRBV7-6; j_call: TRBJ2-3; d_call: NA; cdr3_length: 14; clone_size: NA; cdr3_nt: TGTGCCAGCAGCTTAGACGCTGGCACAGATACGCAGTATTTT; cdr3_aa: CASSLDAGTDTQYF
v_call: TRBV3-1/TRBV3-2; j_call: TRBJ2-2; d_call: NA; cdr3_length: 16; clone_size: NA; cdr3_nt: TGTGCCAGCAGCCAAGAGATAGTCCCGAACACCGGGGAGCTGTTTTTT; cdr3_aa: CASSQEIVPNTGELFF
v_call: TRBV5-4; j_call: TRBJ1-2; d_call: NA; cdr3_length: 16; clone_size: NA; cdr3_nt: TGTGCCAGCAGCCCCGGGGGGGCAGGGTCTAACTATGGCTACACCTTC; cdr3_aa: CASSPGGAGSNYGYTF
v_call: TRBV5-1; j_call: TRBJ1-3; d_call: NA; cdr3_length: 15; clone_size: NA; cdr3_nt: TGCGCCAGCAGCTTGACGGGCGTTGCGGGAAACACCATATATTTT; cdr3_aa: CASSLTGVAGNTIYF
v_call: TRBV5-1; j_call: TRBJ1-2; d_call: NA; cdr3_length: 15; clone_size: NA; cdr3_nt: TGCGCCAGCAGCTTCGCGGGAAGGGATAACTATGGCTACACCTTC; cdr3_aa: CASSFAGRDNYGYTF
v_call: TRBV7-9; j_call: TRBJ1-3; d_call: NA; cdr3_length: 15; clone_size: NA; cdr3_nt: TGTGCCAGCAGCTTACTGGCTCGGAGAGGAAACACCATATATTTT; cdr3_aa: CASSLLARRGNTIYF
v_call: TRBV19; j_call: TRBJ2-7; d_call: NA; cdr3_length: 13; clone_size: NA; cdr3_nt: TGTGCCAGTAAAGGGGGAAGCTCCTACGAGCAGTACTTC; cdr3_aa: CASKGGSSYEQYF
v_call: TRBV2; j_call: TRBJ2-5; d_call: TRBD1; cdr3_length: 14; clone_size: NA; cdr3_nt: TGTGCCAGCAGTGTTGGGACAGGCCAAGAGACCCAGTACTTC; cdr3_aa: CASSVGTGQETQYF
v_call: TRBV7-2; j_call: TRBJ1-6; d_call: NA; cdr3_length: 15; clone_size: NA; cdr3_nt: TGTGCCAGCAGCATGGCGTGGGGTAGGGGTTCACCCCTCCACTTT; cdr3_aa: CASSMAWGRGSPLHF
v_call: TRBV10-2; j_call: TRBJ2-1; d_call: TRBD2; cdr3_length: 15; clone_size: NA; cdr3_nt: TGCGCCAGCAGTGTGGCGGGGGGTTTCTACAATGAGCAGTTCTTC; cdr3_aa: CASSVAGGFYNEQFF
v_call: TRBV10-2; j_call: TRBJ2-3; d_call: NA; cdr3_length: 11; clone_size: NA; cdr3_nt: TGCGCCAGCAGTGCGGGCGATACGCAGTATTTT; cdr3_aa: CASSAGDTQYF
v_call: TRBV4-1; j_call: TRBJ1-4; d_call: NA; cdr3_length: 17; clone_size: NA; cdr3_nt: TGCGCCAGCAGCCAAGTCGGTGTGGGGTTTGATAATGAAAAACTGTTTTTT; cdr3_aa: CASSQVGVGFDNEKLFF
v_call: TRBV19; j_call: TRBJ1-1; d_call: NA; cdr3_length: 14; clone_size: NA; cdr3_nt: TGTGCCAGTAGTATCTCTGGACAGCTAACTGAAGCTTTCTTT; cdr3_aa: CASSISGQLTEAFF